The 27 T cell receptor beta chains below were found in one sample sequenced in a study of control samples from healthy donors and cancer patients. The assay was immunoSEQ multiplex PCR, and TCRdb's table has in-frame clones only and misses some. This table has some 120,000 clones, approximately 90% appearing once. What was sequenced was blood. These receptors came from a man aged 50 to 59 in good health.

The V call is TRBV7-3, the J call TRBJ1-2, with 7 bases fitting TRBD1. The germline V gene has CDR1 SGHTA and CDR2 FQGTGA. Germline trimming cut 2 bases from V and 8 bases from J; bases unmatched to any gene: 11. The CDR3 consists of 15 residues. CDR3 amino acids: CASSLPKDRILGYTF. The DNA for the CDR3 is TGTGCCAGCAGCTTACCCAAGGACAGGATCTTAGGCTACACCTTC.

The CDR3 spells CSTRDRGGNTIYF. DNA of the CDR3: TGCAGCACCCGAGACAGGGGTGGAAACACCATATATTTT. The rearrangement uses TRBV29-1 and TRBJ1-3; TRBD1 matches 8 bases. Germline V gene data show CDR1 as SQVTM and CDR2 as ANQGSEA. CDR3 length: 13 residues. Germline trimming cut 8 bases from V and 3 bases from J; bases unmatched to any gene: 6.

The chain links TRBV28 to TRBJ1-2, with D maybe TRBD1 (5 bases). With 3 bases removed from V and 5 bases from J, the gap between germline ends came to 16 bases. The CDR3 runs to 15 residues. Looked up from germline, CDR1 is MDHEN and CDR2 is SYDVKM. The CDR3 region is CASSLDTQRHYGYTF. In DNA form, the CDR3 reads TGTGCCAGCAGTTTGGACACCCAGCGACATTATGGCTACACCTTC.

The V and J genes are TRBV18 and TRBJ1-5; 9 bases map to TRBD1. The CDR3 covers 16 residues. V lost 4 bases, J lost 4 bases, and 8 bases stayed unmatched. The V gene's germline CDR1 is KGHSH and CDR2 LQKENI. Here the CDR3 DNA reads TGTGCCAGCTCACTTTACGGACAGGGGACGAATCAGCCCCAGCATTTT. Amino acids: CASSLYGQGTNQPQHF.

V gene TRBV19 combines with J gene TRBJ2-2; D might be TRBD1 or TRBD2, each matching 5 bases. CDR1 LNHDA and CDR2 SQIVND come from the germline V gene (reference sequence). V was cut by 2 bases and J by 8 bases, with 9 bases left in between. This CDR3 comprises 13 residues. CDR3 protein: CASSIMGEGELFF. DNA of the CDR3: TGTGCCAGTAGTATAATGGGGGAGGGGGAGCTGTTTTTT.

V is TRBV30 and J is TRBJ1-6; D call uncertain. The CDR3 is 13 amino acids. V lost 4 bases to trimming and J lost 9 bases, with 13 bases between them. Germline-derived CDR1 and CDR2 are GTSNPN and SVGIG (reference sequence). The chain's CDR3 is CAWKGVIGSPLHF. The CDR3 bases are TGTGCCTGGAAGGGAGTAATTGGTTCACCCCTCCACTTT. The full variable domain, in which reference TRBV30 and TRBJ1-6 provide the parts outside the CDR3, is SQTIHQWPATLVQPVGSPLSLECTVEGTSNPNLYWYRQAAGRGLQLLFYSVGIGQISSEVPQNLSASRPQDRQFILSSKKLLLSDSGFYLCAWKGVIGSPLHFGNGTRLTVT.

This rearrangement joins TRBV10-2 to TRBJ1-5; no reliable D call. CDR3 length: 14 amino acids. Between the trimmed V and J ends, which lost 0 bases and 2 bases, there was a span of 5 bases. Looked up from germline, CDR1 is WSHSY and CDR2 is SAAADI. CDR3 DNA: TGCGCCAGCAGTGAGTCAAGCGGCAATCAGCCCCAGCATTTT. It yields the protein CASSESSGNQPQHF.

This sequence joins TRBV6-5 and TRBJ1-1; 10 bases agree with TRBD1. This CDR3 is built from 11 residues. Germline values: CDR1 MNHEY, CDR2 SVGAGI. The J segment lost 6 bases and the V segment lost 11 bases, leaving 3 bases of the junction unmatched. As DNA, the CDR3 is TGTGCCGTCGACAGGGGGCCTGAAGCTTTCTTT. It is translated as CAVDRGPEAFF.

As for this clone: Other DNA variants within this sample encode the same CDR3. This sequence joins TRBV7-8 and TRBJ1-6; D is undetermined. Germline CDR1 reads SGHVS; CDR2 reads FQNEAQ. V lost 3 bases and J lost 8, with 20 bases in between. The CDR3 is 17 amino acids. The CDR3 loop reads CASSFEGEEWEDSPLHF. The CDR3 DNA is TGTGCCAGCAGCTTTGAGGGTGAAGAATGGGAGGATTCACCCCTCCACTTT.

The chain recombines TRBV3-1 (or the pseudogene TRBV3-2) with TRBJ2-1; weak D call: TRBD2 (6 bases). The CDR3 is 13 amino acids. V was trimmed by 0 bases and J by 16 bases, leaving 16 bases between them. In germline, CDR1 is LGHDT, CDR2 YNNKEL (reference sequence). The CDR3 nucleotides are TGTGCCAGCAGCCAAGAGTCGCGGGGACCTAGTTTCTTC. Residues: CASSQESRGPSFF.

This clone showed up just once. The CDR3 bases are TGTGCCAGCACCCGCACTAGCGGGGGAAGCTACGAGCAGTACTTC. Its protein product is CASTRTSGGSYEQYF. The chain carries TRBV6-5 and TRBJ2-7; 11 positions agree with TRBD2. The germline V gene has CDR1 MNHEY and CDR2 SVGAGI. Trimming removed 7 bases from V and 3 bases from J; junction bases left unmatched: 8. The CDR3 contains 15 residues.

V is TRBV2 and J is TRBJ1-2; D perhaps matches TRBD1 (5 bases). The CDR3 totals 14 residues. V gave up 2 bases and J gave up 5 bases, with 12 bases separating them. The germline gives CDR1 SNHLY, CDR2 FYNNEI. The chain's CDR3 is CASSESGSGYGYTF. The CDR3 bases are TGTGCCAGCAGTGAAAGTGGGTCAGGGTATGGCTACACCTTC.

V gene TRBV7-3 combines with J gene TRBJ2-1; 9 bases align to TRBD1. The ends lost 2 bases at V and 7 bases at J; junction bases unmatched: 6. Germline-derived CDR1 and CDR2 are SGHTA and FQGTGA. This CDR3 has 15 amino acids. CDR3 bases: TGTGCCAGCAGCTTATATGGGACAGGGATGAATGAGCAGTTCTTC. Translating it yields CASSLYGTGMNEQFF.

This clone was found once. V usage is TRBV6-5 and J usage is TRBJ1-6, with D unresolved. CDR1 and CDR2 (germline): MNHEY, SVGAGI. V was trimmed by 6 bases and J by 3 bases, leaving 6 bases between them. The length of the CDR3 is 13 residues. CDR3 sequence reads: CASRVSYNSPLHF. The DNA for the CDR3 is TGTGCCAGCAGGGTCAGCTATAATTCACCCCTCCACTTT.

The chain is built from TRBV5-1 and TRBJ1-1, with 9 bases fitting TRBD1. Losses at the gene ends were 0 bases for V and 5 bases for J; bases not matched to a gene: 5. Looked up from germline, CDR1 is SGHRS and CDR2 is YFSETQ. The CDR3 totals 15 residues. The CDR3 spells CASSLDTGTGTEAFF. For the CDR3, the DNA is TGCGCCAGCAGCTTGGATACCGGGACAGGGACTGAAGCTTTCTTT.

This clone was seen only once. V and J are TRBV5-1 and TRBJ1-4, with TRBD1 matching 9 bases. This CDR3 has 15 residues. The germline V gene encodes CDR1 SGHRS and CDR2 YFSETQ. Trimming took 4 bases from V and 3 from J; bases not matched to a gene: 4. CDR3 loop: CASSPQGAPNEKLFF. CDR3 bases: TGCGCCAGCAGCCCACAGGGGGCTCCTAATGAAAAACTGTTTTTT.

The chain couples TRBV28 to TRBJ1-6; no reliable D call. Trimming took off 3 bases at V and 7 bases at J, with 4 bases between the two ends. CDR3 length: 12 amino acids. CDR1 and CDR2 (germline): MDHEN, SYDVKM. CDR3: CASSLGNSPLHF. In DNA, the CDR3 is TGTGCCAGCAGTTTGGGAAATTCACCCCTCCACTTT.

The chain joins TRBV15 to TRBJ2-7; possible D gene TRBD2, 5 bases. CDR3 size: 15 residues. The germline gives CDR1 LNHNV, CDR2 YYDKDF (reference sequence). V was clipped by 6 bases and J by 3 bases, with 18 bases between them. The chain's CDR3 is CATRYSWEPFYEQYF. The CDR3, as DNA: TGTGCCACCAGATACTCCTGGGAGCCCTTCTACGAGCAGTACTTC.

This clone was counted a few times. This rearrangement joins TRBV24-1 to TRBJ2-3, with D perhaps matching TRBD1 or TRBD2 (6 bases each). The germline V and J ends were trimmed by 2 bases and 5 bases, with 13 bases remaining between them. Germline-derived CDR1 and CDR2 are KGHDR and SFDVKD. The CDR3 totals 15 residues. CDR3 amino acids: CATSDWLGGRDTQYF. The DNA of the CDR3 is TGTGCCACCAGTGATTGGTTAGGGGGGCGAGATACGCAGTATTTT.

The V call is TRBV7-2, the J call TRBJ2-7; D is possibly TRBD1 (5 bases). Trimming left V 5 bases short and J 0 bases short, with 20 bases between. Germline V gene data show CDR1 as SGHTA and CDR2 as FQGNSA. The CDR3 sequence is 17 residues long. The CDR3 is CASSPFPGQQFSYEQYF. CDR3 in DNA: TGTGCCAGCAGCCCTTTCCCAGGGCAGCAGTTCTCCTACGAGCAGTACTTC.

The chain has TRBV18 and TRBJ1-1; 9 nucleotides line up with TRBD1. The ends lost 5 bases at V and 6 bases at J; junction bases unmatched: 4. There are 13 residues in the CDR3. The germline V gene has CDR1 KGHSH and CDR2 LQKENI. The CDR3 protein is CASSTGGFAEAFF. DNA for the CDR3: TGTGCCAGCTCAACAGGGGGCTTTGCTGAAGCTTTCTTT.

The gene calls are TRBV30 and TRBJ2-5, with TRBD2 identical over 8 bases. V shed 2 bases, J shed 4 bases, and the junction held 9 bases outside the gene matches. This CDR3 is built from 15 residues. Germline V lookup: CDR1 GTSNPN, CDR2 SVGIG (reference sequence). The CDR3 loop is CAWSTDGGVTETQYF. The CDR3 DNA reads TGTGCCTGGAGTACAGACGGGGGGGTGACAGAGACCCAGTACTTC.

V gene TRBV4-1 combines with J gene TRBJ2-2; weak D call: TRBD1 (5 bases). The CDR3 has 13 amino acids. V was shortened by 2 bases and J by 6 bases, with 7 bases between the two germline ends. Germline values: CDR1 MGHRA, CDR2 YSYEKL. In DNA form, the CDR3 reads TGCGCCAGCAGCCAACAGGGTTCCGGGGAGCTGTTTTTT. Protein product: CASSQQGSGELFF.

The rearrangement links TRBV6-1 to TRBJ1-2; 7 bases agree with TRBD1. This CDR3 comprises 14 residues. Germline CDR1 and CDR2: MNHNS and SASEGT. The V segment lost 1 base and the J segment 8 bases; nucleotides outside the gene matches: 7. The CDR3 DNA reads TGTGCCAGCAGTGAAGTCGGGGGGGACAGAGGCTACACCTTC. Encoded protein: CASSEVGGDRGYTF.

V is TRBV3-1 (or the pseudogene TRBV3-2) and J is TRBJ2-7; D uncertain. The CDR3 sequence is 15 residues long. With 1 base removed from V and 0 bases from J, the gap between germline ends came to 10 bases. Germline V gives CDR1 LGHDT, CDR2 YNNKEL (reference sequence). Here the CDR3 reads CASSQVSGSSYEQYF. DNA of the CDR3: TGTGCCAGCAGCCAAGTCAGTGGCAGCTCCTACGAGCAGTACTTC.

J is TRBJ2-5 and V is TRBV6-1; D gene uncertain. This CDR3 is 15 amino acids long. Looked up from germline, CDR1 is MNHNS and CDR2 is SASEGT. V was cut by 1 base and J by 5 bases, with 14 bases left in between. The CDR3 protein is CASSEGGPSGETQYF. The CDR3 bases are TGTGCCAGCAGTGAAGGCGGCCCCTCAGGCGAGACCCAGTACTTC.

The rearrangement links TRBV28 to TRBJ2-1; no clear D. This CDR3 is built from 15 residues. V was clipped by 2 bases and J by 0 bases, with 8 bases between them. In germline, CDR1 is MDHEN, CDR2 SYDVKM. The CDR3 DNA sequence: TGTGCCAGCAGTTTAGAGAGGAACTCCTACAATGAGCAGTTCTTC. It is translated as CASSLERNSYNEQFF.